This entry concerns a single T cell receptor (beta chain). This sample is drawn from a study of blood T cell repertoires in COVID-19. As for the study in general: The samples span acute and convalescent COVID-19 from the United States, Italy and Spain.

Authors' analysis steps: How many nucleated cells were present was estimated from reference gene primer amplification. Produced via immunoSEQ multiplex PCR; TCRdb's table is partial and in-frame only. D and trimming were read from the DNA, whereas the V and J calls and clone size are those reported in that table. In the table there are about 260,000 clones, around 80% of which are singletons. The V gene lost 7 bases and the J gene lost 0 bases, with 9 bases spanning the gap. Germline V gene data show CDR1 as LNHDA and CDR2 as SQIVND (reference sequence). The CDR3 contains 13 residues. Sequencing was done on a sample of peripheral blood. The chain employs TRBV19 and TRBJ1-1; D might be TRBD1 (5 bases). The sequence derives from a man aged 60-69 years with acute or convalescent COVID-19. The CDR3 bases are TGTGCCAGTAAAGGGGCCATGAACACTGAAGCTTTCTTT. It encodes CASKGAMNTEAFF.